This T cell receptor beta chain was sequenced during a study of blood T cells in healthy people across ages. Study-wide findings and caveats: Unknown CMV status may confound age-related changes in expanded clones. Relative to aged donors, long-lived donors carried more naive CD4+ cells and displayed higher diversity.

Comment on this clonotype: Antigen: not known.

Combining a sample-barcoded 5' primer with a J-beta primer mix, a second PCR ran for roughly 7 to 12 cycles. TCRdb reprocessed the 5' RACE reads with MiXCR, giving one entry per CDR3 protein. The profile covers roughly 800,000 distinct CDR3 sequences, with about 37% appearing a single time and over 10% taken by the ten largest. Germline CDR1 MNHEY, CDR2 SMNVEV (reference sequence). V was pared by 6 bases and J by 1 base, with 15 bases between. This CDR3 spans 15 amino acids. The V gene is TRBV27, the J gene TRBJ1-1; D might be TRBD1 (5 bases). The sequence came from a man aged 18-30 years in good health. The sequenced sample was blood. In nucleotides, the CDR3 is TGTGCCAGCAGCCGCCTGGGGGGAGAGAACACTGAAGCTTTCTTT. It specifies CASSRLGGENTEAFF.